The entry that follows covers one TCR beta chain sequence. The entry originates in a study of blood T cell repertoires in COVID-19. Study overall: The origin of the acute and convalescent COVID-19 samples was the United States, Italy and Spain. T cells, B-cell-depleted T cells, or PBMCs provided the cDNA or gDNA that served as material.

In the authors' workflow: Estimated nucleated cell counts came from reference gene primer amplification. Assay: immunoSEQ multiplex PCR; the TCRdb copy retains only in-frame clones and omits some. Clone size and V and J calls were adopted from that table, with D and trimming inferred from the DNA. The sample consists of 150,000 to 180,000 clones, about 89% of them appearing once. This CDR3 contains 17 residues. The germline V gene encodes CDR1 ENHRY and CDR2 SYGVKD. The ends were cut back, 0 bases at V and 0 bases at J, with 12 bases in the middle. This TCR was recovered from a man in his fifties or sixties with acute or convalescent COVID-19. The V and J genes are TRBV10-3 and TRBJ1-3; D gene unclear. Specimen: peripheral blood. CDR3 sequence (DNA): TGTGCCATCAGTGAGTCCTTAACTCTCAACTCTGGAAACACCATATATTTT. Translating gives CAISESLTLNSGNTIYF.